The clone carrying this T cell receptor beta chain was detected only a few times. The data originate from a study of blood T cell repertoires in COVID-19. Study context: Sample material is recorded as cDNA or gDNA derived from T cells, B-cell-depleted T cells, or PBMCs.

Germline V gives CDR1 SNHLY, CDR2 FYNNEI. The CDR3 is 15 amino acids. Trimming cost V 3 bases and J 0 bases; bases outside gene matches: 2. Original processing methods: Reference gene primer amplification yielded estimated nucleated cell counts. This table comes from immunoSEQ multiplex PCR, and its TCRdb copy is limited to in-frame clones, with some not included. V and J calls and clone size are given by that table; D and trimming were obtained from the DNA. The sample includes roughly 160,000 clones, about 86% of them seen just once. This sequence joins TRBV2 and TRBJ1-5, with 7 positions matching TRBD1. The material sequenced was peripheral blood. The sequence came from a man between 50 and 59 years old with active or convalescent COVID-19. CDR3 nucleotide sequence: TGTGCCAGCAGTGAGACAGGGCTTAGCAATCAGCCCCAGCATTTT. Protein: CASSETGLSNQPQHF.